Shown below are 32 T cell receptor beta chains from a single sample sequenced in a study of blood T cell repertoires in COVID-19. The table came from immunoSEQ multiplex PCR; TCRdb's copy has only in-frame clones and leaves some out. The sample consists of about 190,000 clones, roughly 85% of them appearing once. Specimen: peripheral blood. These receptors were taken from a man aged 55-75 years with active or convalescent COVID-19.

This clone was observed many times. V gene TRBV25-1 combines with J gene TRBJ2-5; 8 nucleotides match TRBD1. The CDR3 totals 15 residues. V shed 0 bases and J 5 bases; nucleotides not matched to a gene: 5. Per the germline V gene, CDR1 is MGHDK and CDR2 is SYGVNS. The CDR3, as DNA: TGTGCCAGCAGTGAATATCAGGGGGCATGGGAGACCCAGTACTTC. Its translation: CASSEYQGAWETQYF.

In regard to this clone: Different DNA sequences within this sample yield the same CDR3. The chain joins TRBV18 to TRBJ2-1; 11 nucleotides align to TRBD2. The J segment lost 2 bases and the V segment lost 3 bases, leaving 9 bases of the junction unmatched. This CDR3 comprises 18 residues. In germline, CDR1 is KGHSH, CDR2 LQKENI. The CDR3 region is CASSPQLAGALTYNEQFF. The CDR3 DNA sequence: TGTGCCAGCTCACCGCAACTAGCGGGGGCCTTAACCTACAATGAGCAGTTCTTC.

J is TRBJ1-5 and V is TRBV30; 8 nucleotides match TRBD1. Germline V gene lookup returns CDR1 GTSNPN and CDR2 SVGIG (reference sequence). The CDR3 runs to 14 residues. Germline trimming cut 2 bases from V and 2 bases from J; bases unmatched to any gene: 2. CDR3 bases: TGTGCCTGGAGTCAGGGGGCCGGCAATCAGCCCCAGCATTTT. Amino acids: CAWSQGAGNQPQHF.

Notes on this clone: One base away lies a much larger clone, so this may be a sequencing read error. CDR3 coding DNA: TGTGCCAGCAGCCTCACAGATACGCAGTATTTT. It yields the protein CASSLTDTQYF. The chain couples TRBV7-2 to TRBJ2-3; D unclear. CDR3 length equals 11 residues. Trimming took 5 bases from V and 2 from J, leaving 2 bases between them. Germline loops: CDR1 SGHTA, CDR2 FQGNSA.

The chain joins TRBV30 to TRBJ1-5; possibly TRBD1 for D (5 bases). Germline assignment: CDR1 GTSNPN and CDR2 SVGIG (reference sequence). V dropped 3 bases and J dropped 1 base, with 13 bases sitting between them. The CDR3 sequence is 15 residues long. The CDR3 sequence is CAWRSQGLSNQPQHF. In DNA form, the CDR3 reads TGTGCCTGGAGATCCCAGGGTTTGAGCAATCAGCCCCAGCATTTT.

This clone appeared a few times. The chain uses TRBV2 and TRBJ1-5, with D unresolved. Trimming cost V 1 base and J 7 bases, with 14 bases left between them. This CDR3 is built from 15 residues. The germline gives CDR1 SNHLY, CDR2 FYNNEI. The CDR3 DNA reads TGTGCCAGCAGTGAAGTCCGAGGGTCTGGCCAGCCCCAGCATTTT. Amino acids: CASSEVRGSGQPQHF.

The chain links TRBV7-3 to TRBJ2-5; D is uncertain. Germline V gene data show CDR1 as SGHTA and CDR2 as FQGTGA. Trimming removed 3 bases at V and 3 bases at J, with 8 bases between. The length of the CDR3 is 13 residues. The CDR3 nucleotides are TGTGCCAGCAGCTTTAGCTCGGAAGAGACCCAGTACTTC. It translates to CASSFSSEETQYF.

This chain connects TRBV2 to TRBJ1-1; D is undetermined. Trimming removed 3 bases at V and 0 bases at J, with 8 bases between. The length of the CDR3 is 14 residues. The germline V gene has CDR1 SNHLY and CDR2 FYNNEI. This chain's CDR3 is CASSERIMNTEAFF. CDR3 nucleotide sequence: TGTGCCAGCAGTGAGCGGATCATGAACACTGAAGCTTTCTTT.

The chain joins TRBV7-2 to TRBJ1-1, with D unclear. Germline loops: CDR1 SGHTA, CDR2 FQGNSA. The CDR3 consists of 14 residues. Trimming pared 3 bases from V and 1 base from J, leaving 9 bases between. DNA of the CDR3: TGTGCCAGCAGCTTGGTCACAGCGAACACTGAAGCTTTCTTT. Translation gives CASSLVTANTEAFF. Combining the CDR3 with reference TRBV7-2 and TRBJ1-1 gives the whole variable domain GAGVSQSPSNKVTEKGKDVELRCDPISGHTALYWYRQSLGQGLEFLIYFQGNSAPDKSGLPSDRFSAERTGGSVSTLTIQRTQQEDSAVYLCASSLVTANTEAFFGQGTRLTVV.

The V and J genes are TRBV4-2 and TRBJ2-7; TRBD1 matches at 8 bases. The J segment lost 5 bases and the V segment lost 4 bases, leaving 16 bases of the junction unmatched. This CDR3 has 17 amino acids. CDR1 is LGHNA and CDR2 is YNFKEQ in the germline V gene. The CDR3, as DNA: TGTGCCAGCAGCCTGGACGACAGGGGCTCACGATGGGACGAGCAGTACTTC. Encoded protein: CASSLDDRGSRWDEQYF.

The rearrangement links TRBV4-1 to TRBJ2-5; D is unclear. Germline assignment: CDR1 MGHRA and CDR2 YSYEKL. The CDR3 extends over 15 amino acids. Deletions cut 3 bases from V and 2 bases from J, with 13 bases between. This CDR3 is CASSHPWASQETQYF. Here the CDR3 DNA reads TGCGCCAGCAGCCATCCCTGGGCATCGCAAGAGACCCAGTACTTC.

This clone occurred once. The chain joins TRBV5-1 to TRBJ1-1; TRBD1 matches at 7 bases. CDR3 length: 17 residues. The V gene's germline CDR1 is SGHRS and CDR2 YFSETQ. V dropped 1 base and J dropped 1; count of bases not matched to a gene: 10. The CDR3 is CASSLQGRGMGNTEAFF. DNA of the CDR3: TGCGCCAGCAGCTTGCAGGGCAGGGGGATGGGGAACACTGAAGCTTTCTTT.

The chain links TRBV7-9 to TRBJ2-3; TRBD1 might be the D (5 bases). Germline V gene sequence: CDR1 SEHNR, CDR2 FQNEAQ (reference sequence). Deletions cut 1 base from V and 6 bases from J, with 11 bases between. CDR3 length: 14 amino acids. The CDR3 sequence is CASSLGGVLDTQYF. DNA for the CDR3: TGTGCCAGCAGCTTAGGGGGCGTCTTGGATACGCAGTATTTT. Filled out from reference TRBV7-9 and TRBJ2-3, the complete variable domain reads DTGVSQNPRHKITKRGQNVTFRCDPISEHNRLYWYRQTLGQGPEFLTYFQNEAQLEKSRLLSDRFSAERPKGSFSTLEIQRTEQGDSAMYLCASSLGGVLDTQYFGPGTRLTVL.

The genes are TRBV6-5 and TRBJ2-1; D remains ambiguous. CDR1 is MNHEY, CDR2 SVGAGI, per germline. The CDR3 has 11 residues. The germline V and J ends were trimmed by 6 bases and 8 bases, with 8 bases remaining between them. The CDR3: CASRQVDEQFF. In DNA form, the CDR3 reads TGTGCCAGCAGGCAGGTGGATGAGCAGTTCTTC.

The rearrangement joins TRBV19 to TRBJ2-3; 9 nucleotides agree with TRBD2. This CDR3 is 15 amino acids long. V dropped 6 bases and J dropped 2; count of bases not matched to a gene: 6. The germline V gene encodes CDR1 LNHDA and CDR2 SQIVND (reference sequence). The CDR3 DNA is TGTGCCAGTAGGCCCGGGACTAGCTTCACAGATACGCAGTATTTT. Translation: CASRPGTSFTDTQYF.

The chain is built from TRBV29-1 and TRBJ2-1, with 11 bases matching TRBD2. The CDR3 is made up of 13 amino acids. V lost 7 bases, J lost 6 bases, and 5 bases stayed unmatched. CDR1 and CDR2 from the germline V gene are SQVTM and ANQGSEA. The CDR3: CSGAGLAVNEQFF. The CDR3 DNA follows: TGCAGCGGCGCGGGACTAGCGGTCAATGAGCAGTTCTTC.

The rearrangement links TRBV5-1 to TRBJ2-7; TRBD1 agrees at 9 bases. CDR3 size: 15 residues. The germline V gene encodes CDR1 SGHRS and CDR2 YFSETQ. J lost 3 bases, V lost 0 bases, and 4 bases had no gene match. The CDR3 DNA sequence: TGCGCCAGCAGCTTGGTACAGGGGGCAGTCTACGAGCAGTACTTC. Protein sequence: CASSLVQGAVYEQYF.

V is TRBV5-4 and J is TRBJ2-5, with 8 nucleotides matching TRBD1. CDR1 SGHNT and CDR2 YYREEE come from the germline V gene (reference sequence). This CDR3 is built from 13 residues. J was trimmed by 2 bases and V by 7 bases; bases with no gene match: 4. This CDR3 is CASRRDRQETQYF. CDR3 nucleotides: TGTGCCAGCCGAAGGGACAGGCAAGAGACCCAGTACTTC.

This clone was detected a few times. The V call is TRBV2, the J call TRBJ1-6; 7 bases are a match to TRBD1. CDR1 and CDR2 from the germline V gene are SNHLY and FYNNEI. The J segment lost 3 bases and the V segment lost 4 bases, leaving 18 bases of the junction unmatched. The CDR3 has 20 amino acids. In DNA, the CDR3 is TGTGCCAGCAGTGGGGGCCCTTGGAGACAGGGAGGCCGCTATAATTCACCCCTCCACTTT. Its translation is CASSGGPWRQGGRYNSPLHF.

The chain links TRBV7-3 to TRBJ2-3, with a tentative D call TRBD2 (6 bases). The germline gives CDR1 SGHTA, CDR2 FQGTGA. The CDR3 loop spans 14 amino acids. V was shortened by 4 bases and J by 2 bases, with 10 bases between the two germline ends. The CDR3 here is CASSSGRSTDTQYF. CDR3 in DNA: TGTGCCAGCAGCTCAGGGAGGTCCACAGATACGCAGTATTTT.

The chain combines TRBV25-1 with TRBJ2-4, with TRBD2 matching 11 bases. Germline V gene sequence: CDR1 MGHDK, CDR2 SYGVNS. The V segment lost 2 bases and the J segment 1 base; nucleotides outside the gene matches: 1. The CDR3 is 16 residues long. The CDR3 is CASSERLAGAKNIQYF. The CDR3, as DNA: TGTGCCAGCAGTGAAAGACTAGCGGGGGCCAAAAACATTCAGTACTTC.

The chain carries TRBV11-2 and TRBJ2-7, with 12 nucleotides matching TRBD2. V lost 5 bases, J lost 1 base, and 6 bases stayed unmatched. CDR1 and CDR2 from the germline V gene are SGHAT and FQNNGV. This CDR3 has 16 amino acids. The CDR3 bases are TGTGCCAGCAGCCCTCGACTAGCGGGGGTATCCTACGAGCAGTACTTC. It is translated as CASSPRLAGVSYEQYF.

The chain joins TRBV6-1 to TRBJ1-1; TRBD1 aligns across 7 bases. Germline V gives CDR1 MNHNS, CDR2 SASEGT. The V segment lost 2 bases and the J segment 1 base; nucleotides outside the gene matches: 1. CDR3 length: 14 residues. Here the CDR3 DNA reads TGTGCCAGCAGTGAAAGGGGGCCGAACACTGAAGCTTTCTTT. Encoded protein: CASSERGPNTEAFF.

Here the CDR3 reads CASYMNYGYTF. The DNA for the CDR3 is TGTGCCAGTTATATGAACTATGGCTACACCTTC. This chain connects TRBV6-5 to TRBJ1-2; D uncertain. Trimming pared 9 bases from V and 2 bases from J, leaving 7 bases between. The CDR3 is 11 amino acids. From germline, CDR1 is MNHEY and CDR2 SVGAGI.

V is TRBV6-1 and J is TRBJ1-4; D is unclear. CDR1 and CDR2 from the germline V gene are MNHNS and SASEGT. Trimming cost V 3 bases and J 6 bases, with 8 bases left between them. The CDR3 is 13 residues long. The CDR3 DNA sequence: TGTGCCAGCAGTGAGGTCAGCGATGAAAAACTGTTTTTT. This encodes CASSEVSDEKLFF.

The rearrangement links TRBV6-5 to TRBJ2-7, with D perhaps TRBD1 (5 bases). The CDR3 consists of 16 residues. Trimming removed 2 bases at V and 4 bases at J, with 18 bases between. Germline V gives CDR1 MNHEY, CDR2 SVGAGI. Written as DNA, the CDR3 is TGTGCCAGCAGTTACACGTCAGTCAGGGCAGGTTACGAGCAGTACTTC. Amino acids: CASSYTSVRAGYEQYF.

The rearrangement links TRBV6-1 to TRBJ1-2, with D hard to call. From germline, CDR1 is MNHNS and CDR2 SASEGT. This CDR3 spans 13 amino acids. The V gene lost 2 bases and the J gene lost 3 bases, with 7 bases spanning the gap. This chain's CDR3 is CASSELGDYGYTF. In DNA form, the CDR3 reads TGTGCCAGCAGTGAATTGGGCGACTATGGCTACACCTTC.

This rearrangement joins TRBV3-1 (or the pseudogene TRBV3-2) to TRBJ1-6; D might be TRBD1 (6 bases). Trimming left V 0 bases short and J 10 bases short, with 22 bases between. The V gene's germline CDR1 is LGHDT and CDR2 YNNKEL (reference sequence). This CDR3 is 18 amino acids long. The CDR3 DNA reads TGTGCCAGCAGCCAAGACTACGGGGGGGGCTCGTCTCCCTCACCCCTCCACTTT. Its translation is CASSQDYGGGSSPSPLHF.

The CDR3, as DNA: TGTGCCAGCAGCGTAGATTCGAGACAGGGCGGCGAGCAGTACTTC. This gives the protein CASSVDSRQGGEQYF. V is TRBV9 and J is TRBJ2-7, with 7 bases identical to TRBD1. Per germline, CDR1 SGDLS and CDR2 YYNGEE. The CDR3 runs to 15 residues. Losses at the gene ends were 0 bases for V and 6 bases for J; bases not matched to a gene: 9.

V usage is TRBV11-2 and J usage is TRBJ2-7; TRBD1 matches at 8 bases. This CDR3 region has 15 residues. Trimming removed 1 base from V and 3 bases from J; junction bases left unmatched: 5. CDR1 is SGHAT and CDR2 is FQNNGV in the germline V gene. CDR3 protein: CASSLGQGAGYEQYF. CDR3 bases: TGTGCCAGCAGCTTAGGGCAGGGGGCTGGCTACGAGCAGTACTTC.

The chain couples TRBV29-1 to TRBJ1-2; 7 positions agree with TRBD1. Germline V gene sequence: CDR1 SQVTM, CDR2 ANQGSEA. The CDR3 extends over 15 amino acids. V was clipped by 6 bases and J by 5 bases; unmatched bases: 15. CDR3 loop: CSVGRFAAGGYGYTF. In DNA form, the CDR3 reads TGCAGCGTGGGGAGGTTTGCGGCAGGGGGTTATGGCTACACCTTC.

This clone was seen just once. J is TRBJ1-5 and V is TRBV20-1, with TRBD1 matching 8 bases. The V gene end was trimmed by 3 bases and the J gene end by 2 bases; junction bases not matched to a gene: 6. This CDR3 is built from 15 residues. The V gene's germline CDR1 is DFQATT and CDR2 SNEGSKA (reference sequence). The CDR3 loop is CSASEQGGGNQPQHF. The CDR3, as DNA: TGCAGTGCTAGTGAACAGGGGGGTGGCAATCAGCCCCAGCATTTT.